This T cell receptor beta chain stems from a study of vaccination and CD4 T cells after COVID-19. Treatment denoted: roughly ten-day PBMC culture with coronavirus spike peptide pools or control peptides (ViraFEST assay). The CDR3 runs to 11 residues. Germline lookup yields CDR1 MNHNS and CDR2 SASEGT. V lost 8 bases and J lost 5, with 9 bases in between. This clonotype appeared a few times. What it binds is unknown. Once obtained from cultured CD4+ T cells, the DNA was sequenced using the Oncomine TCR Beta short-read assay. Cultured CD4+ T cells yielded the extracted genomic DNA. TCRdb re-called the PCR reads through MiXCR, storing one row per CDR3 protein. The sample records 13,000 to 15,000 distinct CDR3 sequences, about 50% being singletons.

The clonotype comes from a human donor who had recovered from COVID-19. The V and J genes are TRBV6-1 and TRBJ1-2, with D perhaps matching TRBD1 (6 bases). Sequencing was carried out using CD4+ T cells from blood, cultured in vitro. This CDR3 is CASGTSYGYTF. CDR3 nucleotides: TGTGCCAGCGGGACAAGTTATGGCTACACCTTC.